This is a list of T cell receptor beta chains from one sample in a study of OX40 agonist ivuxolimab in advanced cancers. Sequenced by immunoSEQ multiplex PCR; TCRdb stores in-frame clones only, minus some. The data show some 64,000 clones, around nine tenths seen once. Sequencing used CD4+ or CD8+ T cells sorted from blood, obtained in a trial of the OX40 agonist ivuxolimab. The receptors stem from an adult with an advanced solid tumor such as melanoma, head and neck, liver or kidney cancer. Both conserved end residues are part of each CDR3. Each record gives: clone size, D gene, J gene, V gene, CDR3 protein, CDR3 DNA. The D gene is left open where the match is weak. Size tells how often a clone was seen (once, few, many) or the class of an expanded clone, and some rows leave it out.

-	-	TRBJ2-1	TRBV6-5	CASSEKGFGQFF	TGTGCCAGCAGTGAAAAAGGATTTGGGCAGTTCTTC
-	TRBD1	TRBJ1-1	TRBV29-1	CSVEDPRTGINTEAFF	TGCAGCGTTGAAGATCCCCGGACAGGGATTAACACTGAAGCTTTCTTT
-	TRBD2	TRBJ2-1	TRBV29-1	CSALAGGLLNEQFF	TGCAGCGCCTTAGCGGGGGGGCTCCTCAATGAGCAGTTCTTC
-	-	TRBJ2-7	TRBV6-5	CASSYEGGGAPYEQYF	TGTGCCAGCAGTTACGAGGGGGGAGGGGCTCCCTACGAGCAGTACTTC
-	-	TRBJ2-3	TRBV5-1	CASSLGTSYSTDTQYF	TGCGCCAGCAGCTTGGGAACTAGCTATAGCACAGATACGCAGTATTTT
few	TRBD1	TRBJ2-2	TRBV19	CASRDRPNTGELFF	TGTGCCAGCCGGGACAGGCCGAACACCGGGGAGCTGTTTTTT
-	-	TRBJ2-5	TRBV7-9	CASSLVQASETQYF	TGTGCCAGCAGCTTAGTACAGGCCTCAGAGACCCAGTACTTC
-	-	TRBJ1-1	TRBV7-8	CASSLMWGLNTEAFF	TGTGCCAGCAGCTTAATGTGGGGACTGAACACTGAAGCTTTCTTT
-	TRBD2	TRBJ2-5	TRBV30	CAWGTSGLATQYF	TGTGCCTGGGGGACTAGCGGGTTAGCGACCCAGTACTTC
-	-	TRBJ2-1	TRBV9	CASSSGPREQFF	TGTGCCAGCAGCTCCGGTCCGAGGGAGCAGTTCTTC
-	-	TRBJ2-6	TRBV7-8	CASSTTLRRGANVLTF	TGTGCCAGCAGCACCACCCTTAGACGTGGGGCCAACGTCCTGACTTTC
once	TRBD2	TRBJ2-1	TRBV28	CASSSGLAGYNEQFF	TGTGCCAGCAGTTCGGGACTAGCGGGATACAATGAGCAGTTCTTC
-	-	TRBJ2-1	TRBV9	CASSVEDEQFF	TGTGCCAGCAGCGTAGAGGATGAGCAGTTCTTC
-	-	TRBJ2-7	TRBV6-5	CASSLRGVHSYEQYF	TGTGCCAGCAGCCTCCGCGGGGTTCACTCCTACGAGCAGTACTTC
-	TRBD1	TRBJ2-3	TRBV5-1	CASSIDGTGFTDTQYF	TGCGCCAGCAGCATCGACGGGACAGGGTTCACAGATACGCAGTATTTT
-	-	TRBJ1-5	TRBV19	CASSSRPLGNQPQHF	TGTGCCAGTAGCTCCCGGCCGTTGGGCAATCAGCCCCAGCATTTT
-	-	TRBJ2-7	TRBV11-2	CASSSRDGTYEQYF	TGTGCCAGCAGCTCACGGGACGGCACCTACGAGCAGTACTTC
-	-	TRBJ2-5	TRBV6-6	CASSWGRGSETQYF	TGTGCCAGCAGTTGGGGTCGGGGGTCGGAGACCCAGTACTTC
-	-	TRBJ1-2	TRBV6-5	CASSYYRSDYGYTF	TGTGCCAGCAGTTACTACCGGTCCGACTATGGCTACACCTTC
-	-	TRBJ2-3	TRBV9	CASSAVERATDTQYF	TGTGCCAGCAGCGCCGTAGAGCGGGCCACAGATACGCAGTATTTT
-	-	TRBJ2-5	TRBV25-1	CASSEWRGLETQYF	TGTGCCAGCAGTGAATGGAGGGGCTTGGAGACCCAGTACTTC
-	TRBD1	TRBJ1-6	TRBV18	CASSPPAPGQGNSPLHF	TGTGCCAGCTCACCACCCGCTCCGGGACAGGGAAATTCACCCCTCCACTTT
-	TRBD1	TRBJ2-7	TRBV27	CASSWGQGQYEQYF	TGTGCCAGCAGTTGGGGACAGGGGCAATACGAGCAGTACTTC
-	-	TRBJ2-7	TRBV23-1	CASSHPGAAEKSEQYF	TGCGCCAGCAGTCACCCTGGGGCAGCCGAAAAGAGCGAGCAGTACTTC